The 30 T cell receptor beta chains below come from one sample, sequenced in a study of T-cell reconstitution after alpha-beta-depleted transplantation in children (dated by TCRdb to the mid-2010s). The library was prepared using PCR. Sequencing used an Illumina HiSeq 2500. TCR libraries were prepared with molecular barcoding, using unique molecular identifiers to normalize TCRbeta repertoire quantification. The public reads were reanalyzed by TCRdb: fastp trimming at Q25, MiXCR alignment, in-frame beta chains only. Each CDR3 protein gets just one entry, which takes the most common genes and DNA from the rows behind it. Present in this sample are some 500,000 distinct CDR3 sequences, 30% to 35% of which were seen just once. Roughly 2.5% of the sample is taken by the ten largest. This specimen was PBMCs from the stem cell graft donor, taken from the stem cell graft. These receptors came from a human donor who donated a stem cell graft to a child with aplastic anemia.

This clonotype was seen a handful of times. CDR3 loop: CASSGWAGGYTF. The CDR3 DNA sequence: TGTGCCAGCAGCGGGTGGGCAGGAGGCTACACCTTC. The gene calls are TRBV5-6 and TRBJ1-2, with D uncertain. The CDR3 spans 12 residues. V was trimmed by 4 bases and J by 8 bases, leaving 12 bases between them. Germline values: CDR1 SGHDT, CDR2 YYEEEE.

This chain connects TRBV27 to TRBJ1-1, with D uncertain. Germline values: CDR1 MNHEY, CDR2 SMNVEV (reference sequence). The CDR3 is 13 amino acids. Trimming removed 6 bases at V and 5 bases at J, with 13 bases between. CDR3 region: CASRRFVGTEAFF. The CDR3 nucleotides read TGTGCCAGCAGGAGATTTGTCGGTACTGAAGCTTTCTTT.

V and J are TRBV7-2 and TRBJ1-3, with D possibly matching TRBD1 (5 bases). The CDR3 has 15 residues. CDR1 and CDR2 (germline): SGHTA, FQGNSA. V was cut by 3 bases and J by 2 bases, with 11 bases left in between. The CDR3 loop reads CASSFSPGPGNTIYF. The DNA for the CDR3 is TGTGCCAGCAGCTTTTCACCAGGGCCTGGAAACACCATATATTTT.

This clonotype was seen more than once but under ten times. The J gene is TRBJ2-1, the V gene TRBV7-2, with a possible D match to TRBD1 (5 bases). V lost 8 bases to trimming and J lost 4 bases, with 9 bases between them. Germline V gene sequence: CDR1 SGHTA, CDR2 FQGNSA. The CDR3 extends over 12 amino acids. The CDR3 nucleotides are TGTGCCAGCGGCGACAGATACAATGAGCAGTTCTTC. This codes for CASGDRYNEQFF.

There are a few counts of this clonotype. This chain connects TRBV27 to TRBJ2-7; TRBD1 aligns across 12 bases. The CDR3 consists of 16 residues. Germline CDR1 reads MNHEY; CDR2 reads SMNVEV (reference sequence). The CDR3 is CASSPLGQGAAEFEDV. CDR3 nucleotide sequence: TGTGCCAGCAGTCCATTGGGACAGGGGGCCGCAGAGTTCGAGGACGTC.

The J gene is TRBJ1-5, the V gene TRBV28, with D unclear. Per the germline V gene, CDR1 is MDHEN and CDR2 is SYDVKM. V was pared by 4 bases and J by 6 bases, with 4 bases between. The CDR3 is 11 amino acids. CDR3 amino acids: CASSSRQPQHF. CDR3 nucleotides: TGTGCCAGCAGTTCTCGTCAGCCCCAGCATTTT.

The sample holds a few counts of this clonotype. The chain couples TRBV7-2 to TRBJ1-1, with D tentatively TRBD1 (6 bases). Trimming pared 5 bases from V and 8 bases from J, leaving 15 bases between. Germline V gives CDR1 SGHTA, CDR2 FQGNSA. The length of the CDR3 is 13 residues. The CDR3 DNA is TGTGCCAGCAGCAAGGTATGGGGGGCCGAAGCTTTCTTT. Translation: CASSKVWGAEAFF.

The V call is TRBV6-1, the J call TRBJ2-1; 10 bases fit TRBD1. After removal of 4 bases from V and 2 bases from J, the junction contained 5 bases not matched to a gene. There are 16 residues in the CDR3. In germline, CDR1 is MNHNS, CDR2 SASEGT. The CDR3 sequence: CASSVATGGAYNEQFF. For the CDR3, the DNA is TGTGCCAGCAGTGTTGCGACAGGGGGCGCCTACAATGAGCAGTTCTTC.

The chain combines TRBV5-1 with TRBJ1-4; 7 nucleotides align to TRBD1. Trimming removed 0 bases from V and 7 bases from J; junction bases left unmatched: 6. There are 15 residues in the CDR3. Germline CDR1 and CDR2: SGHRS and YFSETQ. This CDR3 reads CASSLAEGGGEKLFF. The CDR3 DNA is TGCGCCAGCAGCTTGGCCGAAGGGGGCGGTGAAAAACTGTTTTTT.

The chain is built from TRBV4-3 and TRBJ2-1; D is possibly TRBD1 (5 bases). The CDR3 contains 14 residues. Germline CDR1 reads LGHNA; CDR2 reads YSLEER. Trimming took off 1 base at V and 5 bases at J, with 9 bases between the two ends. The CDR3 bases are TGCGCCAGCAGCCAAGGGTTAGGGGACAATGAGCAGTTCTTC. Its protein product is CASSQGLGDNEQFF.

V is TRBV9 and J is TRBJ2-2, with TRBD1 matching over 11 bases. V shed 4 bases and J 4 bases; nucleotides not matched to a gene: 6. Germline assignment: CDR1 SGDLS and CDR2 YYNGEE. This CDR3 spans 16 amino acids. This CDR3 is CASSTGQGARTGELFF. CDR3 bases: TGTGCCAGCAGCACAGGACAGGGGGCGCGCACCGGGGAGCTGTTTTTT.

The chain carries TRBV15 and TRBJ1-5; TRBD1 matches at 8 bases. V trimming: 1 base; J trimming: 0 bases; junction bases outside the gene matches: 5. The CDR3 sequence is 17 residues long. CDR1 is LNHNV, CDR2 YYDKDF, per germline (reference sequence). The CDR3 DNA follows: TGTGCCACCAGCAGAGGTATGGGACAGGCTAGCAATCAGCCCCAGCATTTT. It translates to CATSRGMGQASNQPQHF.

The V and J genes are TRBV5-1 and TRBJ2-7, with D possibly TRBD1 on 6 matching bases. CDR3 length: 11 amino acids. The V end lost 4 bases, the J end lost 12 bases, and 14 bases lay between the germline ends. Germline loops: CDR1 SGHRS, CDR2 YFSETQ. Here the CDR3 reads CASSLDRTWYF. The CDR3 DNA reads TGCGCCAGCAGCCTTGACAGGACCTGGTACTTC.

The J gene is TRBJ2-5, the V gene TRBV5-1; TRBD1 matches at 7 bases. Germline V gene lookup returns CDR1 SGHRS and CDR2 YFSETQ. Losses at the gene ends were 3 bases for V and 2 bases for J; bases not matched to a gene: 7. This CDR3 spans 15 amino acids. DNA for the CDR3: TGCGCCAGCAGCTCGCAGATGACAGGGCAAGAGACCCAGTACTTC. This translates into CASSSQMTGQETQYF.

This clonotype was detected ten times or more. The V call is TRBV12-3 or TRBV12-4, the J call TRBJ1-5, with a possible D match to TRBD1 (5 bases). V lost 2 bases and J lost 6, with 14 bases in between. This CDR3 is 15 amino acids long. The CDR3 loop is CASSLRSGRRQPQHF. CDR3 DNA: TGTGCCAGCAGTTTAAGGTCGGGGCGTCGTCAGCCCCAGCATTTT.

V and J are TRBV5-5 and TRBJ1-2, with D hard to call. This CDR3 has 13 residues. V was shortened by 5 bases and J by 4 bases, with 12 bases between the two germline ends. CDR1 SGHKS and CDR2 YYEKEE come from the germline V gene (reference sequence). CDR3 sequence reads: CASREVGSYGYTF. CDR3 nucleotides: TGTGCCAGCAGAGAGGTAGGGAGCTATGGCTACACCTTC.

This clonotype was detected a few times. The chain links TRBV7-2 to TRBJ1-2, with 7 positions matching TRBD1. Germline trimming cut 1 base from V and 6 bases from J; bases unmatched to any gene: 11. CDR1 and CDR2 from the germline V gene are SGHTA and FQGNSA. The CDR3 sequence is 16 residues long. The CDR3 loop reads CASSLVVGTVWDGYTF. The CDR3 DNA follows: TGTGCCAGCAGCTTAGTGGTGGGGACAGTTTGGGATGGCTACACCTTC.

The chain is built from TRBV13 and TRBJ2-7, with a tentative D call TRBD1 (5 bases). The CDR3 runs 14 residues. Germline values: CDR1 PRHDT, CDR2 FYEKMQ (reference sequence). Deletions cut 4 bases from V and 5 bases from J, with 15 bases between. The CDR3 here is CASSSGGQGHEQYV. CDR3 in DNA: TGTGCCAGCAGCTCCGGTGGGCAGGGCCACGAGCAGTACGTC.

This chain links TRBV19 with TRBJ2-3; D is uncertain. V was trimmed by 7 bases and J by 3 bases, leaving 17 bases between them. The CDR3 covers 15 residues. Germline V CDR1 and CDR2: LNHDA, SQIVND (reference sequence). The CDR3, as DNA: TGTGCCAGTAAGCTGGGCCAGACCCGTACAGATACGCAGTATTTT. Its protein product is CASKLGQTRTDTQYF.

V and J are TRBV6-1 and TRBJ2-6; possible D gene TRBD1, 6 bases. The length of the CDR3 is 17 residues. Germline V gives CDR1 MNHNS, CDR2 SASEGT. V lost 6 bases, J lost 1 base, and 16 bases lay in between. CDR3 DNA sequence: TGTGCCAGCAGCCGGACAGTGATGGTTTCTGGGGCCAACGTCCTGACTTTC. Protein sequence: CASSRTVMVSGANVLTF.

The chain recombines TRBV20-1 with TRBJ2-1; the D call may be TRBD1 or TRBD2 (5 bases each). This CDR3 spans 13 amino acids. Germline loops: CDR1 DFQATT, CDR2 SNEGSKA (reference sequence). The ends were cut back, 3 bases at V and 4 bases at J, with 10 bases in the middle. This CDR3 is CSASGAGYNEQFF. The CDR3 nucleotides read TGCAGTGCTAGCGGGGCCGGATACAATGAGCAGTTCTTC.

This clonotype was picked up a small number of times. The J gene is TRBJ1-4, the V gene TRBV30; D perhaps matches TRBD1 (5 bases). The V end lost 2 bases, the J end lost 3 bases, and 7 bases lay between the germline ends. CDR1 is GTSNPN and CDR2 is SVGIG in the germline V gene (reference sequence). The CDR3 is 13 residues long. DNA of the CDR3: TGTGCCTGGAGTAGACAGTCTAATGAAAAACTGTTTTTT. This gives the protein CAWSRQSNEKLFF. Using reference TRBV30 and TRBJ1-4 for the parts outside the CDR3, the full variable domain is SQTIHQWPATLVQPVGSPLSLECTVEGTSNPNLYWYRQAAGRGLQLLFYSVGIGQISSEVPQNLSASRPQDRQFILSSKKLLLSDSGFYLCAWSRQSNEKLFFGSGTQLSVL.

The chain couples TRBV12-3 or TRBV12-4 to TRBJ1-2; weak D call: TRBD1 (5 bases). V lost 5 bases, J lost 4 bases, and 8 bases lay in between. The CDR3 is 12 amino acids. The CDR3 DNA reads TGTGCCAGCAGTCGGGACCTCTATGGCTACACCTTC. Translating it yields CASSRDLYGYTF.

V is TRBV27 and J is TRBJ2-6; D is possibly TRBD1 (5 bases). In germline, CDR1 is MNHEY, CDR2 SMNVEV (reference sequence). Trimming cost V 7 bases and J 0 bases, with 16 bases left between them. The CDR3 has 17 amino acids. CDR3 nucleotide sequence: TGTGCCAGCACCAGACAGAAAAACTACTCTGGGGCCAACGTCCTGACTTTC. The encoded protein is CASTRQKNYSGANVLTF.

The chain joins TRBV27 to TRBJ2-7; possible D gene TRBD2, 6 bases. Germline V gene sequence: CDR1 MNHEY, CDR2 SMNVEV (reference sequence). The CDR3 length is 13 residues. V dropped 3 bases and J dropped 6 bases, with 12 bases sitting between them. In DNA, the CDR3 is TGTGCCAGCAGTTTCGGGGGTAGTTTCGAGCAGTACTTC. Protein product: CASSFGGSFEQYF.

The chain joins TRBV6-2 or TRBV6-3 to TRBJ2-1; D tentatively reads TRBD1 or TRBD2 (5 bases each). This CDR3 is 16 amino acids long. Trimming left V 5 bases short and J 2 bases short, with 16 bases between. Per the germline V gene, CDR1 is MNHEY and CDR2 is SVGEGT. CDR3 sequence reads: CASSGRDARTYNEQFF. The CDR3 bases are TGTGCCAGCAGTGGCCGGGACGCACGAACCTACAATGAGCAGTTCTTC.

The rearrangement joins TRBV3-1 to TRBJ1-6, with D perhaps matching TRBD1 (6 bases). The CDR3 covers 15 residues. Germline loops: CDR1 LGHDT, CDR2 YNNKEL (reference sequence). Trimming removed 8 bases from V and 2 bases from J, with 13 bases in between. The CDR3 region has the DNA TGTGCCAGCTCACCTGGGGGCGCCTATAATTCACCCCTCCACTTT. This translates into CASSPGGAYNSPLHF.

There are a few counts of this clonotype. This chain joins TRBV28 and TRBJ2-1; 11 bases align to TRBD2. From germline, CDR1 is MDHEN and CDR2 SYDVKM. The trim removed 6 bases at V and 5 bases at J, leaving 12 bases unmatched. CDR3 size: 17 residues. The CDR3 bases are TGTGCCAGCAGCCCCCATAGCGGGAGGGGCAGGGACAATGAGCAGTTCTTC. Translating gives CASSPHSGRGRDNEQFF. Full variable domain (missing parts from reference TRBV28 and TRBJ2-1): DVKVTQSSRYLVKRTGEKVFLECVQDMDHENMFWYRQDPGLGLRLIYFSYDVKMKEKGDIPEGYSVSREKKERFSLILESASTNQTSMYLCASSPHSGRGRDNEQFFGPGTRLTVL.

The V gene is TRBV7-2, the J gene TRBJ2-7, with 10 positions matching TRBD1. This CDR3 is built from 13 residues. Germline assignment: CDR1 SGHTA and CDR2 FQGNSA. The CDR3 loop is CASSPTRQGAPHV. The CDR3 DNA is TGTGCCAGCAGCCCTACTAGACAGGGGGCGCCTCACGTC.

This clonotype has a handful of counts. This chain links TRBV7-2 with TRBJ2-3, with 10 positions matching TRBD2. The CDR3 totals 17 residues. Germline assignment: CDR1 SGHTA and CDR2 FQGNSA. Trimming removed 1 base from V and 7 bases from J; junction bases left unmatched: 11. In DNA form, the CDR3 reads TGTGCCAGCAGCTTAGGGGGAACGAGCGGGAGGGCCAATACGCAGTATTTT. This translates into CASSLGGTSGRANTQYF.